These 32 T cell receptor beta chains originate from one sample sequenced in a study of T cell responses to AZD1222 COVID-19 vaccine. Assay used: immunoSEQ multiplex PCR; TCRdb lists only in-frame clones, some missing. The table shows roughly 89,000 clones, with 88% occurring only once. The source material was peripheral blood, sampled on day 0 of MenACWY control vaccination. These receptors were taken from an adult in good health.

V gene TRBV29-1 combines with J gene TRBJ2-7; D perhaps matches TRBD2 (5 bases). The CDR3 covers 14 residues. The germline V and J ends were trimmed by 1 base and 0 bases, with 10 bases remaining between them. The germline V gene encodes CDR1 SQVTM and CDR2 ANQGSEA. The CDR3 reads CSVEGGQSSYEQYF. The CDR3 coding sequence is TGCAGCGTTGAAGGAGGGCAGAGCTCCTACGAGCAGTACTTC.

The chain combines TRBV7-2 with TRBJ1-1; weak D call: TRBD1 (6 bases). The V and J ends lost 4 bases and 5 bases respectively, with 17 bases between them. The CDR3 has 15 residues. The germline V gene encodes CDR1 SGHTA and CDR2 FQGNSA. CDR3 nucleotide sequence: TGTGCCAGCAGCTCCCGGAGCAGGGGTGGGACTGAAGCTTTCTTT. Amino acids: CASSSRSRGGTEAFF.

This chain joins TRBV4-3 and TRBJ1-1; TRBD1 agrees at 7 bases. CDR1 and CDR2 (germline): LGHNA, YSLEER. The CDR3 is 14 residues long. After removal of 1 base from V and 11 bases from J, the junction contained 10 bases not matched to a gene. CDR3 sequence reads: CASSQGQGGLGAFF. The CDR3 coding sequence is TGCGCCAGCAGCCAAGGACAGGGAGGTTTGGGGGCTTTCTTT.

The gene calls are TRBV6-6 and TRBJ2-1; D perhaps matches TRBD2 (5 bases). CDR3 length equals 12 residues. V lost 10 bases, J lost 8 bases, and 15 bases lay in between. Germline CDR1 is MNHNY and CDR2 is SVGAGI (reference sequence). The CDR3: CATLTSFDEQFF. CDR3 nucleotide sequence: TGTGCCACCCTAACTAGTTTCGATGAGCAGTTCTTC.

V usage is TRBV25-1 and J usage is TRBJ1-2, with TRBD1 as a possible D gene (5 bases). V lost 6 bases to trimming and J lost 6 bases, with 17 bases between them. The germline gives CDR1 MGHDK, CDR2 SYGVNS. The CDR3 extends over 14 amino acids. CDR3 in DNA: TGTGCCAGCAGCCGCTCCCCCGGGGCAGATGGCTACACCTTC. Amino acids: CASSRSPGADGYTF.

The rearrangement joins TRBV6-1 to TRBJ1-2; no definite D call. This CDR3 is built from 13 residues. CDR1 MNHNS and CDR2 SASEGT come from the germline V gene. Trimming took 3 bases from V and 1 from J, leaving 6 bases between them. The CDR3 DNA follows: TGTGCCAGCAGTGATCGGGGTAACTATGGCTACACCTTC. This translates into CASSDRGNYGYTF.

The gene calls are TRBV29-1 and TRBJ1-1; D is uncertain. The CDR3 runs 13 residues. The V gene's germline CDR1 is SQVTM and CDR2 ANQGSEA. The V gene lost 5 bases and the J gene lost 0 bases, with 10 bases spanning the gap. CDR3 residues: CSVMAAVNTEAFF. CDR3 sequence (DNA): TGCAGCGTTATGGCGGCCGTGAACACTGAAGCTTTCTTT.

DNA for the CDR3: TGTGCCAGCAGTTTAAGCTCTGGAAACACCATATATTTT. It translates to CASSLSSGNTIYF. The V gene is TRBV27, the J gene TRBJ1-3; D ambiguous. Germline CDR1 reads MNHEY; CDR2 reads SMNVEV (reference sequence). CDR3 length: 13 residues. V shed 2 bases and J shed 0 bases, with 2 bases lying between them.

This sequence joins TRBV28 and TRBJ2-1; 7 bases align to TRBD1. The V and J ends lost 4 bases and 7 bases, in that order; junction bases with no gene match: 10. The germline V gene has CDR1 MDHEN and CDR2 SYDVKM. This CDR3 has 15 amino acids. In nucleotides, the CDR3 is TGTGCCAGCAGTTGGGACAGTCCCTCGTGGAATGAGCAGTTCTTC. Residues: CASSWDSPSWNEQFF.

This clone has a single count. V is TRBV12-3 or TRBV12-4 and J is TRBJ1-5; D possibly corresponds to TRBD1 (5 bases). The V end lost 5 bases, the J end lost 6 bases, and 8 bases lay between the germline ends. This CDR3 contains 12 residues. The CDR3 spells CASSRTSQPQHF. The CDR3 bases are TGTGCCAGCAGTCGGACATCTCAGCCCCAGCATTTT.

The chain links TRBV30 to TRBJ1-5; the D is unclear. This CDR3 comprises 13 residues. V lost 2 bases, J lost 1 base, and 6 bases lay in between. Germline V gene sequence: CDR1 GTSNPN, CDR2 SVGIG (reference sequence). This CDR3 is CAWSIKSNQPQHF. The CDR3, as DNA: TGTGCCTGGAGTATTAAGAGCAATCAGCCCCAGCATTTT.

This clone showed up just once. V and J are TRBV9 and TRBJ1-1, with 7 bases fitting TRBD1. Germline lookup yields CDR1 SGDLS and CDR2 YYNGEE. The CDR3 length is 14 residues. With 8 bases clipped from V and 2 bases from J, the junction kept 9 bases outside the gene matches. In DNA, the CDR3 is TGTGCCAGGACTCCTAACAGGGGTAACACTGAAGCTTTCTTT. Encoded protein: CARTPNRGNTEAFF. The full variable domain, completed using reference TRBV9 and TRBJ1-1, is DSGVTQTPKHLITATGQRVTLRCSPRSGDLSVYWYQQSLDQGLQFLIQYYNGEERAKGNILERFSAQQFPDLHSELNLSSLELGDSALYFCARTPNRGNTEAFFGQGTRLTVV.

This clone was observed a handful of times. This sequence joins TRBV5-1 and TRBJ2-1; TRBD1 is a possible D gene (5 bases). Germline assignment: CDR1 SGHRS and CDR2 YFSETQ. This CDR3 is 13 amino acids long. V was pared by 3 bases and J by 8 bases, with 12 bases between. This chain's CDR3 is CASSSGYLDEQFF. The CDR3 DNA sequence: TGCGCCAGCAGCTCAGGGTATCTAGATGAGCAGTTCTTC.

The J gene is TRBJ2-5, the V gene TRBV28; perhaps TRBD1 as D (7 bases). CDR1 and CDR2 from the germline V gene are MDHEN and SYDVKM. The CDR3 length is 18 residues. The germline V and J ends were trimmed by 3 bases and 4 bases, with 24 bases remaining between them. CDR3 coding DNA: TGTGCCAGCAGTTTGGCAGTGTGGAGACAGGGACTTGGAGAGACCCAGTACTTC. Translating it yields CASSLAVWRQGLGETQYF.

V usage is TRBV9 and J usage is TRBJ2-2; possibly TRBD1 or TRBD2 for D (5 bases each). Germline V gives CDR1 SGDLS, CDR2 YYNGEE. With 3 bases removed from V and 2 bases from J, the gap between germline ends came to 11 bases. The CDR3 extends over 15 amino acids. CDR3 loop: CASSEGTVNTGELFF. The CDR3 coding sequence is TGTGCCAGCAGCGAAGGGACCGTCAACACCGGGGAGCTGTTTTTT.

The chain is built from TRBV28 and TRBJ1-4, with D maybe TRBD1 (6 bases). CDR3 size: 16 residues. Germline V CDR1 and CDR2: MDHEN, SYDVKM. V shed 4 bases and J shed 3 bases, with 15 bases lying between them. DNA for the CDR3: TGTGCCAGCAGTTCCCTCATTGACAGGCCTAATGAAAAACTGTTTTTT. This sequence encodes CASSSLIDRPNEKLFF. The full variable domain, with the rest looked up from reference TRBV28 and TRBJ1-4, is DVKVTQSSRYLVKRTGEKVFLECVQDMDHENMFWYRQDPGLGLRLIYFSYDVKMKEKGDIPEGYSVSREKKERFSLILESASTNQTSMYLCASSSLIDRPNEKLFFGSGTQLSVL.

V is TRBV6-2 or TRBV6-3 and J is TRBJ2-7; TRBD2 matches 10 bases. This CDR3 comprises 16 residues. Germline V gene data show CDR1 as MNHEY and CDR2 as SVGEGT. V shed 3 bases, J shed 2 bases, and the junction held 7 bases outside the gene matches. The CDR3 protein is CASSYPLGLAAYEQYF. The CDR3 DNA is TGTGCCAGCAGTTATCCACTTGGACTAGCGGCCTACGAGCAGTACTTC.

The CDR3 sequence is CASSPWTGANEKLFF. The CDR3 region has the DNA TGTGCCAGCAGTCCCTGGACAGGGGCTAATGAAAAACTGTTTTTT. The V call is TRBV7-2, the J call TRBJ1-4; 9 bases fit TRBD1. This CDR3 region has 15 residues. V gave up 6 bases and J gave up 3 bases; unmatched junction bases: 5. Looked up from germline, CDR1 is SGHTA and CDR2 is FQGNSA.

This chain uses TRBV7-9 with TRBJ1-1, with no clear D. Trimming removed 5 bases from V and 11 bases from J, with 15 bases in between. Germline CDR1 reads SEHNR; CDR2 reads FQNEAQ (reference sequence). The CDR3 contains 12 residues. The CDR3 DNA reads TGTGCCAGCAGCAAAGCCAATTTGAATGCTTTCTTT. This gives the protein CASSKANLNAFF.

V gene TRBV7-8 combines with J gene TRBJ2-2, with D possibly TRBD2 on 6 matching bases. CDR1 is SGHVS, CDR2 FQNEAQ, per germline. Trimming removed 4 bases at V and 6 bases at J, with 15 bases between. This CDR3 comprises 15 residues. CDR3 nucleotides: TGTGCCAGCAGCTCTCGTCCTGGGGACTCCGGGGAGCTGTTTTTT. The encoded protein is CASSSRPGDSGELFF.

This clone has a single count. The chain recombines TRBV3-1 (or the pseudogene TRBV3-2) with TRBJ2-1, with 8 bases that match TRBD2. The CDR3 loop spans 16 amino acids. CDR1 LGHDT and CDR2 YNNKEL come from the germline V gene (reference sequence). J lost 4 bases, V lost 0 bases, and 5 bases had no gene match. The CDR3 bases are TGTGCCAGCAGCCAAGATAACGGGAGGGCGTACAATGAGCAGTTCTTC. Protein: CASSQDNGRAYNEQFF.

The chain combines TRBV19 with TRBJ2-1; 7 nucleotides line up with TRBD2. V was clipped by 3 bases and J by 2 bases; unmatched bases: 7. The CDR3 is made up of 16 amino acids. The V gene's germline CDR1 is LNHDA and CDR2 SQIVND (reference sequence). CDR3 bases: TGTGCCAGTAGTATCCAAGCGGGATGGCCCTACAATGAGCAGTTCTTC. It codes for CASSIQAGWPYNEQFF.

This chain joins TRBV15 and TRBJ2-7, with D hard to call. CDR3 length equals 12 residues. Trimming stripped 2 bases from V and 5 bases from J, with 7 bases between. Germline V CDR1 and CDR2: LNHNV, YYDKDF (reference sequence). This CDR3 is CATSRRLHEQYF. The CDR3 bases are TGTGCCACCAGCAGACGTCTACACGAGCAGTACTTC.

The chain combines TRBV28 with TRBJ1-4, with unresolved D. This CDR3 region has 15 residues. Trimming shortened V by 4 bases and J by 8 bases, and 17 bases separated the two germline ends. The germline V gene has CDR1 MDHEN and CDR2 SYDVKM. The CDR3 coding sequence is TGTGCCAGCAGTTCTGAGGGCGCCCCGAAAGAAAAACTGTTTTTT. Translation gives CASSSEGAPKEKLFF.

The CDR3 DNA follows: TGTGCCAGTAGTATCGGCAGGGGCTATGGCTACACCTTC. Protein: CASSIGRGYGYTF. This chain links TRBV19 with TRBJ1-2, with D tentatively TRBD1 (6 bases). Trimming stripped 3 bases from V and 4 bases from J, with 9 bases between. The germline CDR1 and CDR2 sequences are LNHDA and SQIVND (reference sequence). The CDR3 length is 13 residues.

The CDR3 coding sequence is TGTGCCAGCAGTGAATGGGGGGACCTCAATCAGCCCCAGCATTTT. This translates into CASSEWGDLNQPQHF. The genes are TRBV6-1 and TRBJ1-5, with D perhaps TRBD1 (5 bases). The V gene lost 2 bases and the J gene lost 3 bases, with 11 bases spanning the gap. Germline V gene sequence: CDR1 MNHNS, CDR2 SASEGT. The CDR3 spans 15 residues.

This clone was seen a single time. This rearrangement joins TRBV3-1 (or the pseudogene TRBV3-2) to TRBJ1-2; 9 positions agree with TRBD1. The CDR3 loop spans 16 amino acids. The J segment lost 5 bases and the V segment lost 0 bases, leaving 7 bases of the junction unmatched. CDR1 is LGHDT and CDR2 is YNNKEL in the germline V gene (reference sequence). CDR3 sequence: CASSQEEGQGGYGYTF. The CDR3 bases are TGTGCCAGCAGCCAAGAGGAGGGACAGGGTGGGTATGGCTACACCTTC.

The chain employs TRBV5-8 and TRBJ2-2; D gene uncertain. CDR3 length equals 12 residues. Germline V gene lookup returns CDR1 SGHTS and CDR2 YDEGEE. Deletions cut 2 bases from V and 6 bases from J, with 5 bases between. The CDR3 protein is CASSFPPGELFF. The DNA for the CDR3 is TGTGCCAGCAGCTTCCCCCCCGGGGAGCTGTTTTTT. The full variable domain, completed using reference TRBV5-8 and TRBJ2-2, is EAGVTQSPTHLIKTRGQQATLRCSPISGHTSVYWYQQALGLGLQFLLWYDEGEERNRGNFPPRFSGRQFPNYSSELNVNALELEDSALYLCASSFPPGELFFGEGSRLTVL.

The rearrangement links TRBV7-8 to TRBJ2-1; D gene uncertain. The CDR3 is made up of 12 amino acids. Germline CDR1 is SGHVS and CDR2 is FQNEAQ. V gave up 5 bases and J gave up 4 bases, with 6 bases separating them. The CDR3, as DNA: TGTGCCAGCAGCCTGAGTTACAATGAGCAGTTCTTC. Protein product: CASSLSYNEQFF.

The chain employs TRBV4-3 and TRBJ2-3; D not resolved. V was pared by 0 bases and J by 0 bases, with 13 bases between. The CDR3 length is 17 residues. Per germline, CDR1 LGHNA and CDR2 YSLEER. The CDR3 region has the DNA TGCGCCAGCAGCCAAGATAGGCAGGCCCTAAGCACAGATACGCAGTATTTT. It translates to CASSQDRQALSTDTQYF.

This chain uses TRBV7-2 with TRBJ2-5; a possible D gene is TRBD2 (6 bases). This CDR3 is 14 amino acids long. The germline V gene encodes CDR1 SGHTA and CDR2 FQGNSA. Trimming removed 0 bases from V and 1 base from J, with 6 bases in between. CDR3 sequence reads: CASSLAGGQETQYF. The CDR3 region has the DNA TGTGCCAGCAGCTTAGCGGGGGGCCAAGAGACCCAGTACTTC.

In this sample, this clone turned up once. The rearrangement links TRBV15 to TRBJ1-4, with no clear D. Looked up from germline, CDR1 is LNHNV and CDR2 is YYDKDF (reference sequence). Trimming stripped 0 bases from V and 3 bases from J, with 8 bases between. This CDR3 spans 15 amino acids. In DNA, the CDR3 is TGTGCCACCAGCAGAGATGGTGGGGCTAATGAAAAACTGTTTTTT. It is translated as CATSRDGGANEKLFF.